This TCR beta chain is drawn from a study of OX40 agonist ivuxolimab in advanced cancers. Study overall: Patients were dosed with the agonistic anti-OX40 (CD134) antibody ivuxolimab.

The V and J ends lost 7 bases and 7 bases, in that order; junction bases with no gene match: 13. The CDR3 spans 14 residues. Germline V gene lookup returns CDR1 SQVTM and CDR2 ANQGSEA. Study results and caveats: Normalized T-cell clonal expansion was also low in a subset of nonresponders. Undetermined was the antigen specificity of the expanded peripheral T cells.

Clones were sequenced by immunoSEQ multiplex PCR, and TCRdb holds only the in-frame ones, with some missing. In the table there are some 74,000 clones, roughly four fifths of which are singletons. Of note for this clone: The antigen is not known.

The source is an adult with an advanced solid tumor such as melanoma, head and neck, liver or kidney cancer. V usage is TRBV29-1 and J usage is TRBJ2-1; TRBD2 aligns across 7 bases. This specimen consisted of CD4+ or CD8+ T cells sorted from blood, obtained in a trial of the OX40 agonist ivuxolimab. The CDR3 sequence: CSGGGGSARNEQFF. DNA for the CDR3: TGCAGCGGGGGTGGCGGGAGTGCACGGAATGAGCAGTTCTTC.